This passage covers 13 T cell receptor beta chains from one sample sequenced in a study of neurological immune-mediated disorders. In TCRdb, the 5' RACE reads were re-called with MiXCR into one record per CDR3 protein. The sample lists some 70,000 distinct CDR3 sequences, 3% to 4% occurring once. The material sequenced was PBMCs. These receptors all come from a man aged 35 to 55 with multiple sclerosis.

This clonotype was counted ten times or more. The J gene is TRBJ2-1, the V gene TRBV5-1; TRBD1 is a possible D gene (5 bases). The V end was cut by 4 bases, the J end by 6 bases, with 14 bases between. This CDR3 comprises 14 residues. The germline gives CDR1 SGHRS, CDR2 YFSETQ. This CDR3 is CASSPEGASNEQFF. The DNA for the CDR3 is TGCGCCAGCAGCCCCGAAGGGGCCTCCAATGAGCAGTTCTTC.

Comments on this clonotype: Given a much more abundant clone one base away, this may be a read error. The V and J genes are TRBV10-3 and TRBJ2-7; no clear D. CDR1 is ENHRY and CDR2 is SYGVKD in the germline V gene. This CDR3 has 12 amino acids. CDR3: CDISEQTYEQYF. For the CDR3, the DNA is TGTGACATCAGTGAACAGACCTACGAGCAGTACTTC.

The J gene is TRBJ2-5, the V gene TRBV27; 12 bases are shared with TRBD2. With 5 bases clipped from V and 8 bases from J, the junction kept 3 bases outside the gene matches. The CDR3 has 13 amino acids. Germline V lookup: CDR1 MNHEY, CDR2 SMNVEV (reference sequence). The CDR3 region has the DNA TGTGCCAGCAGTGTACTAGCGGGGGGAACCCAGTACTTC. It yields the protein CASSVLAGGTQYF.

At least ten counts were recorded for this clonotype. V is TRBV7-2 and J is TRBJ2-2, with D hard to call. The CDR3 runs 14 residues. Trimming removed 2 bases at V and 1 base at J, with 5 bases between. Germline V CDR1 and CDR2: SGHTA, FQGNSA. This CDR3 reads CASSLLLNTGELFF. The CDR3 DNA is TGTGCCAGCAGCTTATTGCTGAACACCGGGGAGCTGTTTTTT.

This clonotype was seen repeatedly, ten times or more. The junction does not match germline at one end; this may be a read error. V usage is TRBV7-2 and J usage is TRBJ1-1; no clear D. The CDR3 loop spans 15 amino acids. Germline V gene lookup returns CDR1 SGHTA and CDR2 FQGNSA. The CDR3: CASSLAVQMNTEAFF. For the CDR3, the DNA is TGTGCCAGCAGCCTAGCTGTGCAGATGAACACTGAAGCTTTCTTT.

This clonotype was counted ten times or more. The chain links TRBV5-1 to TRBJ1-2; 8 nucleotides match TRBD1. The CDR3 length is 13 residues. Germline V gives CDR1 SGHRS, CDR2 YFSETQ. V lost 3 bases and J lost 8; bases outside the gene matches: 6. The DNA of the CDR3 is TGCGCCAGCAGCTCCGCGGACAGGGAGGGCTACACCTTC. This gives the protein CASSSADREGYTF.

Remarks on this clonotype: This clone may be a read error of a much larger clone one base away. CDR3 loop: CASSSTDPGKQYF. CDR3 sequence (DNA): TGCGCCAGCAGCTCGACCGATCCAGGAAAGCAGTATTTT. The V call is TRBV5-1, the J call TRBJ2-3; unclear D gene. V was shortened by 3 bases and J by 11 bases, with 16 bases between the two germline ends. The CDR3 totals 13 residues. Germline lookup yields CDR1 SGHRS and CDR2 YFSETQ.

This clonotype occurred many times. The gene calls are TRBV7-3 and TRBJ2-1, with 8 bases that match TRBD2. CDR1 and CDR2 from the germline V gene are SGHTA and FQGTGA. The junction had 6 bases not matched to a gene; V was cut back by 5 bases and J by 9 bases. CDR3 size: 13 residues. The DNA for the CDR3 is TGTGCCAGCAGCCCAGGACTAGCCGGTGAGCAGTTCTTC. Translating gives CASSPGLAGEQFF.

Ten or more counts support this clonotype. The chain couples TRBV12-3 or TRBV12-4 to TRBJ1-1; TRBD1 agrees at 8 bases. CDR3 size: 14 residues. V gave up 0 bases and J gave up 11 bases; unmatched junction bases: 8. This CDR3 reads CASSLASGGAGAFF. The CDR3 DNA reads TGTGCCAGCAGTTTAGCGTCAGGGGGCGCCGGCGCTTTCTTT.

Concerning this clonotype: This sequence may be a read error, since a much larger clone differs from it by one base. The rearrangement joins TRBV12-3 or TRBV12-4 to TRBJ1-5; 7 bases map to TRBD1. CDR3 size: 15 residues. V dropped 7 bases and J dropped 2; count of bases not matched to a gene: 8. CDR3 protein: CASTWGTGGNQPQHF. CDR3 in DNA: TGTGCCAGCACTTGGGGAACAGGGGGCAATCAGCCCCAGCATTTT.

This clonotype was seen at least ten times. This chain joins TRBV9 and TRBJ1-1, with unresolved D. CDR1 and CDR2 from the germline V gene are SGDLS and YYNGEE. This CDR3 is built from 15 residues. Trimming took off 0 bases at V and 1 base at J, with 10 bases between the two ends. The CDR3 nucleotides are TGTGCCAGCAGCGTAGGCGCCAGGCGGAACACTGAAGCTTTCTTT. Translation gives CASSVGARRNTEAFF.

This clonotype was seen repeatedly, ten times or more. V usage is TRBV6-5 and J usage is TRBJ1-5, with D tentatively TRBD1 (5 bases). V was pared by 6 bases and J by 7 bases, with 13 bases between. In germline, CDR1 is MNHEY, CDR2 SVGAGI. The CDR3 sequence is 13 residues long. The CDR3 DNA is TGTGCCAGCAGAGGAGGGGCGGGGCAGCCCCAGCATTTT. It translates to CASRGGAGQPQHF.

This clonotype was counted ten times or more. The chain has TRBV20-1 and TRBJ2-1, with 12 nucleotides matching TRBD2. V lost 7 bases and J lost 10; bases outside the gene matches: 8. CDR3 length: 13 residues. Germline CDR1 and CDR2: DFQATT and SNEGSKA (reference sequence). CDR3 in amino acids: CSGSSGGAGEQFF. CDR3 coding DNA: TGCAGTGGGTCTAGCGGGGGGGCAGGAGAGCAGTTCTTC.